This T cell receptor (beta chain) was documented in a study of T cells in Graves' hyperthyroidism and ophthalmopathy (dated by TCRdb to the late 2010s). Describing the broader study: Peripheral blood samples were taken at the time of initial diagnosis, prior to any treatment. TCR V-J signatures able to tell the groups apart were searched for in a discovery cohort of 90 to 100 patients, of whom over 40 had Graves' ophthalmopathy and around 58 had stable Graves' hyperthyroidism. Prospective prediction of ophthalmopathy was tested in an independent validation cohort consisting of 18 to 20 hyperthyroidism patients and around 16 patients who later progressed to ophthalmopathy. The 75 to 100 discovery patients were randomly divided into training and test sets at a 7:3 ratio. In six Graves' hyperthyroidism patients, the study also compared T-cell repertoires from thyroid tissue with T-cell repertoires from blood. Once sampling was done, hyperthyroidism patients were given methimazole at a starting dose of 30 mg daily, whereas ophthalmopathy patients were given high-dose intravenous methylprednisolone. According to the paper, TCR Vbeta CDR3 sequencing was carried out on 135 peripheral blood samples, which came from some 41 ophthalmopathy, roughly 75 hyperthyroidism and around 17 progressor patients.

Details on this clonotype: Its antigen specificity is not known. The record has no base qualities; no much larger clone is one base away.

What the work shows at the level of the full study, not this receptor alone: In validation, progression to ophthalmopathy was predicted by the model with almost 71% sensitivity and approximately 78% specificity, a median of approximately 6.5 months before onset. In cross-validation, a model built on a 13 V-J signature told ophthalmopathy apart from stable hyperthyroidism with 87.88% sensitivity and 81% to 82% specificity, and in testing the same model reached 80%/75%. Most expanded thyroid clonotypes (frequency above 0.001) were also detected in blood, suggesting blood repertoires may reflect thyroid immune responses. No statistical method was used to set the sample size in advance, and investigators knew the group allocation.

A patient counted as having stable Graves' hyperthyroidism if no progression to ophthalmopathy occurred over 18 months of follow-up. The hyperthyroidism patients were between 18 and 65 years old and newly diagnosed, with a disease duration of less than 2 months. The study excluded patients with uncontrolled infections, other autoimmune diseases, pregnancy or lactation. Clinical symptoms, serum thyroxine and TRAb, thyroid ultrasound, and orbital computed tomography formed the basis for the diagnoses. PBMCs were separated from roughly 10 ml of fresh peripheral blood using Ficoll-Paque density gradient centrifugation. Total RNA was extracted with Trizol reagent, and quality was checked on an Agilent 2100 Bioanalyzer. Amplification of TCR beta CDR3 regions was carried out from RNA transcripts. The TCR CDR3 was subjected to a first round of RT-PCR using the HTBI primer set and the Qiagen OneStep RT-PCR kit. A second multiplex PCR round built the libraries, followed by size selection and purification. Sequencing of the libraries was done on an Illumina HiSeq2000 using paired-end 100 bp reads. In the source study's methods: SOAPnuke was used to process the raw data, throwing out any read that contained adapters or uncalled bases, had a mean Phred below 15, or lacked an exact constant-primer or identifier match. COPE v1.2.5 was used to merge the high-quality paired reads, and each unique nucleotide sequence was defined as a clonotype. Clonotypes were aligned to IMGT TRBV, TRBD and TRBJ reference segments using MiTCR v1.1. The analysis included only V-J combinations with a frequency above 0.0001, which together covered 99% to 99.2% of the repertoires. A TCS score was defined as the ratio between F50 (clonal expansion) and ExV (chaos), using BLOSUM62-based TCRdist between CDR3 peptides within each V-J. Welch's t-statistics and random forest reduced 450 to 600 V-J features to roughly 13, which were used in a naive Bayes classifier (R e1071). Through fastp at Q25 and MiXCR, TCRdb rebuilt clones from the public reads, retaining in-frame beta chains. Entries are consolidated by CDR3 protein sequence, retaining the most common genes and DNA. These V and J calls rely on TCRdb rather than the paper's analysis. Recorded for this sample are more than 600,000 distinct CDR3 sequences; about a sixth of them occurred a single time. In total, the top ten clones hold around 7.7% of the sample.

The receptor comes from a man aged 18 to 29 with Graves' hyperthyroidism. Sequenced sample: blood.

The CDR3 region: CASSPSGGGTGELFF. The nucleotides read TGTGCCAGCAGTCCTTCGGGGGGGGGAACCGGGGAGCTGTTTTTT. The chain is encoded by TRBV28 joined to TRBJ2-2, with TRBD2 matching 8 junction bases. CDR1 and CDR2, looked up from the germline V gene, are MDHEN and SYDVKM. Spanning cysteine to phenylalanine, the CDR3 consists of 15 amino acids. The sequence is cut down to CDR3 DNA, 45 bases in frame from base 1. Trimming takes 5 bases off V and 5 bases off J; junction bases not matched to a gene: 7.